These T cell receptor beta chains were read from a single sample in a study of T-cell reconstitution after alpha-beta-depleted transplantation in children. TCRdb passed the PCR reads through MiXCR, listing each CDR3 protein once. The data contain roughly 500,000 distinct CDR3 sequences, 8% to 11% of them singletons. Sequencing was performed on PBMCs, taken before TCRalphabeta/CD19-depleted stem cell transplant. The source is a child between 2 and 9 years old with inherited bone marrow failure, due to receive a stem cell transplant. Each CDR3 is given with its conserved first and last residue. The D gene is left open where the match is weak. Rows give clone size only sometimes, using once, few, many, or a class for an expanded clone.

size: few; V: TRBV20-1; J: TRBJ1-6; D: .; length: 15; DNA: TGCAGTGCTAATGGGGGCTTCTTTTATAATTCACCCCTCCACTTT; CDR3: CSANGGFFYNSPLHF
size: many; V: TRBV5-1; J: TRBJ1-4; D: .; length: 15; DNA: TGCGCCAGCAGCTGGGACCGGGACGGGAGTGAAAAACTGTTTTTT; CDR3: CASSWDRDGSEKLFF
size: many; V: TRBV29-1; J: TRBJ2-1; D: .; length: 13; DNA: TGCAGCGTGGAGGACAGCCCTTACAATGAGCAGTTCTTC; CDR3: CSVEDSPYNEQFF
size: few; V: TRBV28; J: TRBJ2-2; D: TRBD2; length: 14; DNA: TGTGCCAGCAGTTACGGGGGGACCACCGGGGAGCTGTTTTTT; CDR3: CASSYGGTTGELFF
size: few; V: TRBV19; J: TRBJ2-1; D: .; length: 13; DNA: TGTGCCAGTAGTATAGACGGCCACAATGAGCAGTTCTTC; CDR3: CASSIDGHNEQFF
size: .; V: TRBV5-1; J: TRBJ2-2; D: TRBD1; length: 15; DNA: TGCGCCAGCAGCGCCGGACAGGGATCTTTCGGGGAGCTGTTTTTT; CDR3: CASSAGQGSFGELFF
size: many; V: TRBV19; J: TRBJ2-1; D: .; length: 16; DNA: TGTGCCAGTAGTATAGTTCCCGGCTTAGTGACGAATGAGCAGTTCTTC; CDR3: CASSIVPGLVTNEQFF
size: .; V: TRBV7-2; J: TRBJ2-1; D: .; length: 17; DNA: TGTGCCAGCAGCCACCCGCGAGGCGGGACACCCTACAATGAGCAGTTCTTC; CDR3: CASSHPRGGTPYNEQFF
size: .; V: TRBV29-1; J: TRBJ2-7; D: .; length: 15; DNA: TGCAGCGTTGAGGGATTGCAGGGACGACCGTACGAGCAGTACTTC; CDR3: CSVEGLQGRPYEQYF
size: .; V: TRBV7-2; J: TRBJ1-2; D: TRBD1; length: 16; DNA: TGTGCCAGCAGCAGGACAGGGAGCTTTTCCAACTATGGCTACACCTTC; CDR3: CASSRTGSFSNYGYTF
size: .; V: TRBV4-3; J: TRBJ1-3; D: .; length: 16; DNA: TGCGCCAGCAGCCAAGAGGTGGGGGCTACTGGAAACACCATATATTTT; CDR3: CASSQEVGATGNTIYF
size: many; V: TRBV25-1; J: TRBJ2-7; D: .; length: 13; DNA: TGTGCCAGCACCAAAGGACACTACTACGAGCAGTACTTC; CDR3: CASTKGHYYEQYF
size: .; V: TRBV28; J: TRBJ1-1; D: TRBD1; length: 14; DNA: TGTGCCAGCAGGTCGGGACAGGAGGGGACTGAAGCTTTCTTT; CDR3: CASRSGQEGTEAFF
size: many; V: TRBV28; J: TRBJ2-2; D: TRBD2; length: 15; DNA: TGTGCCAGCAGTTTGGGCGGGAGCAGGACCGGGGAGCTGTTTTTT; CDR3: CASSLGGSRTGELFF
size: .; V: TRBV29-1; J: TRBJ2-5; D: TRBD1; length: 11; DNA: TGCAGTTCAGGGGGCCGAGAGACCCAGTACTTC; CDR3: CSSGGRETQYF
size: many; V: TRBV11-2; J: TRBJ2-1; D: .; length: 16; DNA: TGTGCCAGCAGCTTAGGGTGGGGGACTTCAAACAATGAGCAGTTCTTC; CDR3: CASSLGWGTSNNEQFF
size: many; V: TRBV7-8; J: TRBJ2-7; D: TRBD2; length: 16; DNA: TGTGCCAGCAGCTTAGTCCCCCTAGCGGGTGATTACGAGCAGTACTTC; CDR3: CASSLVPLAGDYEQYF
size: few; V: TRBV28; J: TRBJ1-2; D: .; length: 14; DNA: TGTGCCAGCAGTTTATTTGAAGCCGACTATGGCTACACCTTC; CDR3: CASSLFEADYGYTF
size: many; V: TRBV28; J: TRBJ2-7; D: TRBD2; length: 11; DNA: TGTGCCACCCAGGGCGGGAGTAAGCAGTACTTC; CDR3: CATQGGSKQYF
size: .; V: TRBV7-2; J: TRBJ2-5; D: .; length: 16; DNA: TGTGCCAGCAGCTTAGTTGTGTACCAGGCCCAAGAGACCCAGTACTTC; CDR3: CASSLVVYQAQETQYF
size: many; V: TRBV5-1; J: TRBJ2-1; D: .; length: 13; DNA: TGCGCCAGCAGCTTGGGTAGCAACGATGAGCAGTTCTTC; CDR3: CASSLGSNDEQFF
size: many; V: TRBV9; J: TRBJ2-2; D: TRBD2; length: 17; DNA: TGTGCCAGCAGCGTAGGACTAGCGGGAGGTGGAACCGGGGAGCTGTTTTTT; CDR3: CASSVGLAGGGTGELFF
size: many; V: TRBV5-1; J: TRBJ2-3; D: .; length: 15; DNA: TGCGCCAGCGGTCCCTGGGCAGGGGCCGCAGATACGCAGTATTTT; CDR3: CASGPWAGAADTQYF
size: many; V: TRBV6-1; J: TRBJ2-7; D: .; length: 16; DNA: TGTGCCAGCAGTGAAGCCCCAGCGGAGGGATCCTACGAGCAGTACTTC; CDR3: CASSEAPAEGSYEQYF
size: many; V: TRBV18; J: TRBJ2-3; D: TRBD2; length: 17; DNA: TGTGCCAGCTCACCAAGGCCAGCGGGAGGATCTGCAGATACGCAGTATTTT; CDR3: CASSPRPAGGSADTQYF
size: .; V: TRBV10-3; J: TRBJ2-1; D: TRBD2; length: 14; DNA: TGTGCCATCCGGGGACTAGCGGGAGTCGGTGAGCAGTTCTTC; CDR3: CAIRGLAGVGEQFF
size: .; V: TRBV6-1; J: TRBJ2-7; D: TRBD1; length: 14; DNA: TGTGCCAGCAGTCCGACAGGGGATCCCTACGAGCAGTACTTC; CDR3: CASSPTGDPYEQYF
size: few; V: TRBV27; J: TRBJ2-7; D: TRBD1; length: 20; DNA: TGTGCCAGCAGTTTATCTTTCGGACTTCTGGGGACAGGGAAGTACCGGGAGCAGTACTTC; CDR3: CASSLSFGLLGTGKYREQYF
size: many; V: TRBV7-2; J: TRBJ1-2; D: .; length: 13; DNA: TGTGCCAGCATGGGAGATTTAAACTATGGCTACACCTTC; CDR3: CASMGDLNYGYTF
size: .; V: TRBV7-2; J: TRBJ2-7; D: TRBD2; length: 17; DNA: TGTGCCAGCAGCTTAGCGAGGGGGACTAGCTCTCTCTACGAGCAGTACTTC; CDR3: CASSLARGTSSLYEQYF
size: many; V: TRBV5-1; J: TRBJ2-1; D: .; length: 15; DNA: TGCGCCAGCAGTGTCGGGGAGGTCGCCTACAATGAGCAGTTCTTC; CDR3: CASSVGEVAYNEQFF
size: .; V: TRBV28; J: TRBJ1-2; D: .; length: 16; DNA: TGTGCCAGCAGTTTTGCCCCAGGGGTAGCTAACTATGGCTACACCTTC; CDR3: CASSFAPGVANYGYTF
size: few; V: TRBV10-3; J: TRBJ1-1; D: TRBD1; length: 13; DNA: TGTGCCATCAGTGACCCGGGGACAGAAGAAGCTTTCTTT; CDR3: CAISDPGTEEAFF
size: many; V: TRBV6-1; J: TRBJ2-7; D: TRBD2; length: 13; DNA: TGTGCCAGCAAACCGGGACTACCCGACGAGCAGTACTTC; CDR3: CASKPGLPDEQYF
size: few; V: TRBV7-9; J: TRBJ1-2; D: TRBD1; length: 17; DNA: TGTGCCAGCAGCTTAGGAGGGACAGGATTGACTAACTATGGCTACACCTTC; CDR3: CASSLGGTGLTNYGYTF
size: many; V: TRBV2; J: TRBJ2-3; D: TRBD1; length: 15; DNA: TGTGCCAGCAGTGACGGACAGGGGCTCTCCGATACGCAGTATTTT; CDR3: CASSDGQGLSDTQYF
size: many; V: TRBV29-1; J: TRBJ2-3; D: .; length: 13; DNA: TGCAGCGTCGGGACTCAAGGTGCAGATACGCAGTATTTT; CDR3: CSVGTQGADTQYF
size: many; V: TRBV7-9; J: TRBJ1-2; D: .; length: 16; DNA: TGTGCCAGCAGCTTATGGTCGACAGATACTAACTATGGCTACACCTTC; CDR3: CASSLWSTDTNYGYTF
size: many; V: TRBV7-2; J: TRBJ2-1; D: .; length: 13; DNA: TGTGCCAGCAGCTACCGGGTCCGGGATGAGCAGTTCTTC; CDR3: CASSYRVRDEQFF
size: many; V: TRBV4-1; J: TRBJ2-7; D: TRBD1; length: 15; DNA: TGCGCCAGCAGCCTAGGACAGGGGATTTCCTACGAGCAGTACTTC; CDR3: CASSLGQGISYEQYF
size: many; V: TRBV6-4; J: TRBJ2-1; D: TRBD2; length: 16; DNA: TGTGCCAGCAGTGTTGTTAGCGGGAAACCAAACAATGAGCAGTTCTTC; CDR3: CASSVVSGKPNNEQFF
size: many; V: TRBV7-9; J: TRBJ2-5; D: TRBD1; length: 16; DNA: TGTGCCAGCAGCTTAGGGGACAGGGGGCCGAAAGAGACCCAGTACTTC; CDR3: CASSLGDRGPKETQYF
size: many; V: TRBV29-1; J: TRBJ2-2; D: TRBD2; length: 13; DNA: TGCAGCGCGGCGGGGGAAAACACCGGGGAGCTGTTTTTT; CDR3: CSAAGENTGELFF
size: many; V: TRBV28; J: TRBJ2-3; D: TRBD1; length: 15; DNA: TGTGCCAGCAGACGGACAGGGGAGAGCACAGATACGCAGTATTTT; CDR3: CASRRTGESTDTQYF
size: few; V: TRBV20-1; J: TRBJ2-1; D: .; length: 15; DNA: TGCAGTGCTAGAGATGCAGGGAGAAACGCCAATGAGCAGTTCTTC; CDR3: CSARDAGRNANEQFF
size: once; V: TRBV5-6; J: TRBJ2-7; D: TRBD2; length: 15; DNA: TGTGCCAGCAACTTACTAGCGGAACCACCCGACGAGCAGTACTTC; CDR3: CASNLLAEPPDEQYF
size: few; V: TRBV10-3; J: TRBJ2-7; D: TRBD1; length: 16; DNA: TGTGCCATCAGTACTGGACCGGGACAGGGTACCTACGAGCAGTACTTC; CDR3: CAISTGPGQGTYEQYF
size: many; V: TRBV7-8; J: TRBJ2-2; D: .; length: 14; DNA: TGTGCCAGCAGGTTGGGGGGTAAAGGCGGGGAGCTGTTTTTT; CDR3: CASRLGGKGGELFF
size: few; V: TRBV11-3; J: TRBJ2-3; D: .; length: 18; DNA: TGTGCCAGCAGCTTAAGGCTCGCTCCAGTCATTAGCACAGATACGCAGTATTTT; CDR3: CASSLRLAPVISTDTQYF
size: few; V: TRBV20-1; J: TRBJ1-2; D: .; length: 11; DNA: TGCAGTGCTAGCGAAGTTTATGGCTACACCTTC; CDR3: CSASEVYGYTF
size: few; V: TRBV27; J: TRBJ1-1; D: .; length: 13; DNA: TGTGCCAGCAGCGAGGATGGGAACACTGAAGCTTTCTTT; CDR3: CASSEDGNTEAFF
size: many; V: TRBV11-2; J: TRBJ2-1; D: TRBD2; length: 16; DNA: TGTGCCAGCAGCTACAATAGCGGGACCTTGTACAATGAGCAGTTCTTC; CDR3: CASSYNSGTLYNEQFF
size: few; V: TRBV11-2; J: TRBJ2-1; D: TRBD2; length: 21; DNA: TGTGCCAGCAGCTTAGGGGGGAGTGTGGTAGCGGGATTCCTACACTACAATGAGCAGTTCTTC; CDR3: CASSLGGSVVAGFLHYNEQFF
size: few; V: TRBV11-1; J: TRBJ2-1; D: TRBD2; length: 18; DNA: TGTGCCAGCAGCCTGCCCGATTCTAGCGGGGACTCCTACAATGAGCAGTTCTTC; CDR3: CASSLPDSSGDSYNEQFF
size: many; V: TRBV7-2; J: TRBJ2-1; D: TRBD2; length: 16; DNA: TGTGCCAGCAGCTTAATGTGGGCTAGCGGGGTCGATGAGCAGTTCTTC; CDR3: CASSLMWASGVDEQFF